Listed below are T cell receptor beta chains from one sample, sequenced in a study of beta chain features in type 1 diabetes. The repertoire was sequenced with immunoSEQ multiplex PCR; TCRdb's copy has only in-frame clones and lacks some. The data hold 600,000 to 700,000 clones, with roughly 12% observed a single time. Source material: naive CD4+ T cells from blood. These receptors all come from a man aged 25 to 45 with type 1 diabetes. The conserved cysteine and the conserved F or W are not part of the CDR3 here.

v_call: TRBV7-2; cdr3_aa: ASSLVGSIQETQY
v_call: TRBV10-3; cdr3_aa: AISEETNYGYT
v_call: TRBV29-1; cdr3_aa: SVEGRMGGGYT
v_call: TRBV29-1; cdr3_aa: SDGTDANYGYT
v_call: TRBV6-6; cdr3_aa: ASTSKYGYT
v_call: TRBV6-1; cdr3_aa: ASNLDGYNEQF
v_call: TRBV30; cdr3_aa: AWSFEQGPRREQY
v_call: TRBV7-2; cdr3_aa: ASSSFVGDNQPQH
v_call: TRBV7-2; cdr3_aa: ASSASGTGPYEQY
v_call: TRBV18; cdr3_aa: ASSPPSSTGETGEQY
v_call: TRBV19; cdr3_aa: ASSGDRGVRTEAF
v_call: TRBV6-4; cdr3_aa: ASSEGSGANYGYT
v_call: TRBV6-5; cdr3_aa: ASSRDSSGTGELF
v_call: TRBV28; cdr3_aa: GTGSPYGYT
v_call: TRBV19; cdr3_aa: ASSIVGQNTGELF
v_call: TRBV27; cdr3_aa: ASKSFSGYQETQY
v_call: TRBV7-2; cdr3_aa: ASSLTAPGVAQY